The 8 T cell receptor beta chains presented below share a single source sample, sequenced in a study of T cells after posttransplantation cyclophosphamide (dated by TCRdb to the mid-2010s). Library construction relied on the immunoSEQ multiplex PCR assay. TCRdb took over this immuneACCESS table, retaining in-frame rearrangements with V and J assigned. Such tables are incomplete; in checked studies, under half of the missing clones stem from an unresolved V gene, and the remainder is unexplained. The sample data list some 21,000 clones, and approximately 98% of these were observed just once. Of the sample, less than 0.15% is held by the ten largest clones. Sequencing input: naive CD8+ T cells sorted from PBMCs. The receptors were gathered from a man aged 35 to 55 in good health, CMV-negative, and a related stem cell transplant donor.

The chain joins TRBV6-5 to TRBJ2-7; no firm D call. The length of the CDR3 is 12 residues. The ends were cut back, 4 bases at V and 0 bases at J, with 4 bases in the middle. Germline V gene lookup returns CDR1 MNHEY and CDR2 SVGAGI. The CDR3 bases are TGTGCCAGCAGTTCTTTCTCCTACGAGCAGTACTTC. Encoded protein: CASSSFSYEQYF.

J is TRBJ2-7 and V is TRBV7-3, with D tentatively TRBD1 (5 bases). Germline CDR1 SGHTA, CDR2 FQGTGA. The CDR3 totals 13 residues. V was trimmed by 2 bases and J by 3 bases, leaving 8 bases between them. The CDR3 spells CASSLSGNYEQYF. The CDR3 DNA reads as TGTGCCAGCAGCTTATCAGGGAACTACGAGCAGTACTTC.

This chain connects TRBV7-8 to TRBJ2-1; the match to TRBD2 covers 8 bases. V shed 1 base and J 2 bases; nucleotides not matched to a gene: 4. CDR1 is SGHVS and CDR2 is FQNEAQ in the germline V gene. The CDR3 loop spans 16 amino acids. CDR3 residues: CASSLGAGGTYNEQFF. The CDR3 DNA is TGTGCCAGCAGCTTAGGGGCGGGAGGTACCTACAATGAGCAGTTCTTC.

This chain joins TRBV5-5 and TRBJ1-5, with D possibly TRBD1 on 5 matching bases. V lost 0 bases, J lost 0 bases, and 10 bases lay in between. From germline, CDR1 is SGHKS and CDR2 YYEKEE (reference sequence). The CDR3 runs to 16 residues. In DNA form, the CDR3 reads TGTGCCAGCAGCTTGGCGGGCAGGGATAGCAATCAGCCCCAGCATTTT. Protein product: CASSLAGRDSNQPQHF.

Turning to this clone: At one boundary the junction diverges from the germline segment, which might be a read error. The rearrangement links TRBV4-1 to TRBJ2-2; a weak D match, TRBD2 (5 bases). CDR1 is MGHRA, CDR2 YSYEKL, per germline. This CDR3 spans 13 amino acids. The CDR3 DNA reads TGTGCCAGCAGCCAAGGGAGCACCGGGGAGCTGTTTTTT. Protein: CASSQGSTGELFF.

This chain connects TRBV21-1 to TRBJ2-2; the table's D call, TRBD2, has no DNA check behind it. TRBV21-1 is a listed pseudogene. The CDR3 is made up of 23 amino acids. This CDR3 is CASSKARPDQRGREIANTGELFF. The CDR3 bases are TGTGCCAGCAGCAAAGCTAGACCGGACCAGCGGGGGCGTGAGATCGCGAACACCGGGGAGCTGTTTTTT.

V gene TRBV6-5 combines with J gene TRBJ2-5; D gene ambiguous. Trimming cost V 2 bases and J 0 bases, with 4 bases left between them. The CDR3 has 13 residues. The germline CDR1 and CDR2 sequences are MNHEY and SVGAGI. The CDR3 DNA is TGTGCCAGCAGTTACGGCTACCAAGAGACCCAGTACTTC. It specifies CASSYGYQETQYF.

The rearrangement joins TRBV4-1 to TRBJ1-1; 7 positions match TRBD1. Trimming removed 5 bases from V and 0 bases from J; junction bases left unmatched: 9. The CDR3 spans 16 residues. The germline gives CDR1 MGHRA, CDR2 YSYEKL. This CDR3 is CASSSKEGQMNTEAFF. CDR3 in DNA: TGCGCCAGCAGCTCCAAGGAGGGACAGATGAACACTGAAGCTTTCTTT.